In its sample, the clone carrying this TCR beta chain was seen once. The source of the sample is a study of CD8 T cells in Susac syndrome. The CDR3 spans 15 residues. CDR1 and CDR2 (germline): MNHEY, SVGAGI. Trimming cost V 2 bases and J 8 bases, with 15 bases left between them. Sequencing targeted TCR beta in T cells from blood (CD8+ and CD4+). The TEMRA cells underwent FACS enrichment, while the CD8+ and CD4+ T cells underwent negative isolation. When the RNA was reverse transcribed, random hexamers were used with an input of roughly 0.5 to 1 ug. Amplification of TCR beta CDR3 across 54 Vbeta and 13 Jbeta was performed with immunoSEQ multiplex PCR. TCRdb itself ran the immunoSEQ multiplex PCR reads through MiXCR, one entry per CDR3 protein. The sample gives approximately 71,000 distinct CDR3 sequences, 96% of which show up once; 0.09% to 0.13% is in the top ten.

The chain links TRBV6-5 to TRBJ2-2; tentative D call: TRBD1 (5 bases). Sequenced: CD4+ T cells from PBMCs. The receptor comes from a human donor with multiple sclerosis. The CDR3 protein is CASSYNRRDKGELFF. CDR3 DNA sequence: TGTGCCAGCAGTTACAATCGCAGGGATAAGGGGGAGCTGTTTTTT.